Sequencing of this TCR beta chain was carried out in a study of tissue T cells after allogeneic stem cell transplantation. Study results and caveats: Tissue-detected TCR repertoire was only partly captured by blood and spleen T cells. Anatomically similar tissues had similar TCR repertoires within each patient.

Notes on this clone: Antigen: not known. The gene names here belong to mouse. The read ends 1 residue before the CDR3 terminus; that terminus is restored from the germline J gene.

The time point was: mouse harvest day 14 after allogeneic transplant. The graft held 10^6 splenic CD5+ T cells and 10^7 T-cell-depleted bone marrow cells. Germline V lookup: CDR1 MNHDT, CDR2 YYDKIL. The length of the CDR3 is 13 residues. V was trimmed by 7 bases and J by 3 bases, leaving 13 bases between them. Survey-depth TCRbeta CDR3 sequencing reported V/J genes and productive frequencies. Only in-frame clones appear in the TCRdb table, and some are missing; sequencing was by immunoSEQ multiplex PCR. This table holds 6,000 to 9,500 clones, roughly a third found once. This TCR was sampled from a female BALB/c mouse given C57BL/6 T cells with graft-versus-host disease after an allogeneic hematopoietic cell transplant. The sequencing sample was made of skin. The rearrangement uses TRBV17 and TRBJ2-7; a possible D gene is TRBD2 (6 bases). This CDR3 is CASTGEGFYEQYF. Partial CDR3 DNA: TGTGCTAGCACTGGGGAGGGGTTCTATGAACAGTAC. Filled out from reference TRBV17 and TRBJ2-7, the complete variable domain reads DTTVKQNPRYKLARVGKPVNLICSQTMNHDTMYWYQKKPNQAPKLLLFYYDKILNREADTFEKFQSSRPNNSFCSLYIGSAGLEYSAMYLCASTGEGFYEQYFGPGTRLTVL.